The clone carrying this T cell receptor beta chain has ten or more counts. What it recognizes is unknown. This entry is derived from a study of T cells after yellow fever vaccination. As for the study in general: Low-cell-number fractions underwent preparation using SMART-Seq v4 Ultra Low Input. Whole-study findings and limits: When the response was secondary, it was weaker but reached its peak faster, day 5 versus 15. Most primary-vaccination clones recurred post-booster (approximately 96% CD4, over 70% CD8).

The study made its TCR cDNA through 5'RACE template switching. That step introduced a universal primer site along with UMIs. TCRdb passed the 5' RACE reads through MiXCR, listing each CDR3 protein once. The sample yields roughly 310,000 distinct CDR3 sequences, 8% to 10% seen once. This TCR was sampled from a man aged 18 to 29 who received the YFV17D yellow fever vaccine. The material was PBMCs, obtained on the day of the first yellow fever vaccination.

CDR3 nucleotides: TGCAGTGCTAGAGGGACCATCCTCGGTGAAAAACTGTTTTTT. It translates to CSARGTILGEKLFF. The V call is TRBV20-1, the J call TRBJ1-4; D gene ambiguous. Trimming removed 1 base at V and 7 bases at J, with 13 bases between. CDR1 DFQATT and CDR2 SNEGSKA come from the germline V gene (reference sequence). This CDR3 spans 14 amino acids.